The TCR beta chain described here comes from a study of early stage breast cancer tumors. Using immunoSEQ multiplex PCR, the repertoire was profiled, and TCRdb retains in-frame clones only, with some absent. The sample lists some 30,000 clones, about 83% occurring once. Germline V CDR1 and CDR2: PRHDT, FYEKMQ (reference sequence). This CDR3 is 14 amino acids long. The V end was cut by 5 bases, the J end by 1 base, with 11 bases between. The sequence came from a person aged 50-59 years with breast cancer. The material sequenced was blood. The chain employs TRBV13 and TRBJ1-1; D is perhaps TRBD1 (5 bases). The CDR3 reads CASSGDTGNTEAFF. CDR3 nucleotide sequence: TGTGCCAGCAGCGGCGATACAGGGAACACTGAAGCTTTCTTT.